This T cell receptor (beta chain) was documented in a study of vaccination effects on CD4 cells after COVID-19. Trimming removed 2 bases from V and 8 bases from J; junction bases left unmatched: 15. Germline CDR1 reads SGHRS; CDR2 reads YFSETQ. This CDR3 has 18 residues. Method: immunoSEQ multiplex PCR; TCRdb's copy keeps in-frame clones and lacks some. The sample lists about 74,000 clones, roughly three quarters occurring once. Regarding this clone: The antigen remains undetermined.

Culturing for about 10 days preceded CD4+ T cell isolation. General observations from the study: Common cold coronavirus cross-reactivity was shown by only 1 of 255 vaccine-induced clones in healthy vaccinees. Marked contraction was observed in infection-induced and vaccine-induced clones late after vaccination.

This TCR derives from a human donor who received a COVID-19 vaccine. The rearrangement joins TRBV5-1 to TRBJ2-1; 11 bases fit TRBD1. Sequenced here: CD4+ T cells from PBMCs cultured without peptide, sampled before COVID-19 vaccination. The DNA for the CDR3 is TGCGCCAGCAGCTTAGACCCGATGGGACAGGGGGTTATCGATGAGCAGTTCTTC. This codes for CASSLDPMGQGVIDEQFF. The full variable domain, in which reference TRBV5-1 and TRBJ2-1 provide the parts outside the CDR3, is KAGVTQTPRYLIKTRGQQVTLSCSPISGHRSVSWYQQTPGQGLQFLFEYFSETQRNKGNFPGRFSGRQFSNSRSEMNVSTLELGDSALYLCASSLDPMGQGVIDEQFFGPGTRLTVL.